These T cell receptor beta chains were read from a single sample in a study of T cell clusters in autoimmune cytopenias. TCRdb re-called the multiplex PCR reads; one entry per CDR3 protein, DNA not given. The table gives around 8,000 distinct CDR3 sequences; the top ten clones make up 25% to 35% of it. Sequenced: peripheral blood. These TCRs come from a human donor with an autoimmune cytopenia or autoimmune hepatitis (not recorded which). Each CDR3 is given with its conserved first and last residue. Size values are once, few and many counts, or a class for expanded clones, and some rows have none.

CDR3aa,abundance,j_gene,v_gene
CAWRRQGYDEQYF,medium-sized,TRBJ2-7,TRBV30
CASSPLGLSSYEQYF,.,TRBJ2-7,TRBV18
CASSRLASGNNEQFF,medium-sized,TRBJ2-1,TRBV12-3/TRBV12-4
CAIRASENTEAFF,.,TRBJ1-1,TRBV10-3
CASSSGQLRLVKPGTQYF,.,TRBJ2-5,TRBV5-6
CAWRTGTNYGYTF,medium-sized,TRBJ1-2,TRBV30
CASSLGNEQFF,.,TRBJ2-1,TRBV5-6
CAWSEGEGYTF,medium-sized,TRBJ1-2,TRBV30
CAWSHRPGRDEQFF,medium-sized,TRBJ2-1,TRBV30
CSVVLAAMGEQFF,medium-sized,TRBJ2-1,TRBV29-1
CATSRGRDRFQETQYF,.,TRBJ2-5,TRBV15
CAITPARDSPLHF,.,TRBJ1-6,TRBV10-3
CASSGLTGFRGAFF,.,TRBJ1-1,TRBV19
CASSIGDRANNEQFF,medium-sized,TRBJ2-1,TRBV19
CASSTPDSVRGLDTQYF,.,TRBJ2-3,TRBV19
CASSPVGQGATDTQYF,.,TRBJ2-3,TRBV18
CAWGIGAYEQYF,medium-sized,TRBJ2-7,TRBV30
CASVRGGKTGELFF,.,TRBJ2-2,TRBV19
CASSIRQINTEAFF,.,TRBJ1-1,TRBV5-4
CASSLTTSGRTPYEQYF,.,TRBJ2-7,TRBV5-6
CASSIGGLTAGELFF,.,TRBJ2-2,TRBV19
CATRGDNQPQHF,medium-sized,TRBJ1-5,TRBV19
CSATRDRGTYEQYF,.,TRBJ2-7,TRBV20-1
CSVVRLVNTEAFF,medium-sized,TRBJ1-1,TRBV29-1
CASSGTGDIRLFF,medium-sized,TRBJ2-2,TRBV19
CASSLSPYRGVYNEQFF,.,TRBJ2-1,TRBV5-6
CASSFILSSGSPGFRPNNEQFF,.,TRBJ2-1,TRBV6-5
CASSWTSGRLSTDTQYF,medium-sized,TRBJ2-3,TRBV11-1
CATRTGASNQPQHF,.,TRBJ1-5,TRBV19